This T cell receptor (beta chain) was observed in a study of blood T cell repertoires in COVID-19. This clone was observed a single time. The CDR3 has 15 amino acids. Germline-derived CDR1 and CDR2 are SGHTA and FQGTGA. V was clipped by 5 bases and J by 2 bases; unmatched bases: 6. Clones were read by immunoSEQ multiplex PCR, and TCRdb kept only the in-frame ones, dropping some. Of 150,000 or so clones in the sample, 80% to 90% were seen once. The chain combines TRBV7-3 with TRBJ2-1; 7 nucleotides align to TRBD2. The specimen was peripheral blood. The source is a man younger than 35 with COVID-19, enrolled during active disease. This chain's CDR3 is CASSQTRGAYNEQFF. For the CDR3, the DNA is TGTGCCAGCAGCCAGACCCGGGGGGCCTACAATGAGCAGTTCTTC.